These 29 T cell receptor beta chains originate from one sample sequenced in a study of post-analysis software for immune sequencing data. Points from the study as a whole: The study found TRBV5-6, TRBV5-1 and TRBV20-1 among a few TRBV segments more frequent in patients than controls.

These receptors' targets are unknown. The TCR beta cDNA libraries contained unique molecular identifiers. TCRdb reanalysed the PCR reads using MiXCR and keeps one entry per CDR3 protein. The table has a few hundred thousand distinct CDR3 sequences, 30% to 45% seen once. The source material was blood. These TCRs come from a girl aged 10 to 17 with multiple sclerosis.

The CDR3 DNA is TGTGCCATCAGTGAGTCTTACACGAAAAGCACAGATACGCAGTATTTT. Amino acids: CAISESYTKSTDTQYF. This sequence joins TRBV10-3 and TRBJ2-3; D not resolved. V was trimmed by 0 bases and J by 0 bases, leaving 10 bases between them. The germline V gene encodes CDR1 ENHRY and CDR2 SYGVKD. This CDR3 spans 16 amino acids.

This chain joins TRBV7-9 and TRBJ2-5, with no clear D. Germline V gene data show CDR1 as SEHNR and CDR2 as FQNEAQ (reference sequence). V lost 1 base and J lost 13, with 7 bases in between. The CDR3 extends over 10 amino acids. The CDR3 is CASSLGRLYF. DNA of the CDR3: TGTGCCAGCAGCTTAGGACGTCTGTACTTC.

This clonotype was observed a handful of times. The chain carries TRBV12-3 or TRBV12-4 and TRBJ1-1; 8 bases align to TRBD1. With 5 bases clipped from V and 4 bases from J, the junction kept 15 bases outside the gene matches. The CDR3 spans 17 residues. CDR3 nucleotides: TGTGCCAGCAGTCCAACCGGGACAGGTCGCCGGGGCACTGAAGCTTTCTTT. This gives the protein CASSPTGTGRRGTEAFF.

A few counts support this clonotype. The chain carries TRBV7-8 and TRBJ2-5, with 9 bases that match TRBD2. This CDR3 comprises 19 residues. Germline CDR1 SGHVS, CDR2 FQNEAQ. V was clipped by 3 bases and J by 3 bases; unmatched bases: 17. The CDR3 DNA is TGTGCCAGCAGCTTTAGGCCCGGAGCGGGGGGAGCCGTAAAAGAGACCCAGTACTTC. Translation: CASSFRPGAGGAVKETQYF.

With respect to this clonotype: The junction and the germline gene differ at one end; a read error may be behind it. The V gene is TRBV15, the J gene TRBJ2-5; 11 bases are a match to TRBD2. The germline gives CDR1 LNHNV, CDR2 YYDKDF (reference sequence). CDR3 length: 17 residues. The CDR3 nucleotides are TGTGCCACCAGCAGAACTACTAGCGGGGGCAACCAAGAGACCCGGTACTTC. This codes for CATSRTTSGGNQETRYF.

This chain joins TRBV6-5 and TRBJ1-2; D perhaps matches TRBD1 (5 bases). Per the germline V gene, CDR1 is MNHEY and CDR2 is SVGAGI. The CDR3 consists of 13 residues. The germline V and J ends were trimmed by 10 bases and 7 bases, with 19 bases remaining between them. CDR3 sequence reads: CANSLGTGSGYTF. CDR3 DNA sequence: TGTGCCAACAGCCTTGGGACGGGGTCTGGCTACACCTTC.

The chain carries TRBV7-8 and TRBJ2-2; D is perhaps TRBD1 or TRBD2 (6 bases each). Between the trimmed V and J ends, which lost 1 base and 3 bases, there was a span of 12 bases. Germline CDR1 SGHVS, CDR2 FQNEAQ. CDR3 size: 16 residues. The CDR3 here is CASSLVGGAYTGELFF. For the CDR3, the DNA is TGTGCCAGCAGCTTAGTGGGGGGCGCATACACCGGGGAGCTGTTTTTT.

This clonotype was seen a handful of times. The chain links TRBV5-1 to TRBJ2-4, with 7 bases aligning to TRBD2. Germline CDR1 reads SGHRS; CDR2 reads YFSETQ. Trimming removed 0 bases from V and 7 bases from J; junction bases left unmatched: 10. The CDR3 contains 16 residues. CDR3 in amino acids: CASSLAPVREGNIQYF. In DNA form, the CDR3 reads TGCGCCAGCAGCTTGGCCCCCGTCAGGGAGGGGAACATTCAGTACTTC.

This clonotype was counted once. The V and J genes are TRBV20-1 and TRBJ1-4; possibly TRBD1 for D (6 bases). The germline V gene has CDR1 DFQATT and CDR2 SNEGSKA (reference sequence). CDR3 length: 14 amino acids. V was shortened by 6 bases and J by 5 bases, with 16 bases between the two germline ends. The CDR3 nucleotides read TGCAGTGCAAAAATAGGGGGACCGAATGAAAAACTGTTTTTT. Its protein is CSAKIGGPNEKLFF.

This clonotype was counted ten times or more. CDR3 in DNA: TGCAGCGTTGAAAACGGACTCCGCACAGATACGCAGTATTTT. Translated, it gives CSVENGLRTDTQYF. V is TRBV29-1 and J is TRBJ2-3; D might be TRBD2 (5 bases). CDR3 length: 14 amino acids. With 2 bases removed from V and 1 base from J, the gap between germline ends came to 10 bases. The germline V gene has CDR1 SQVTM and CDR2 ANQGSEA.

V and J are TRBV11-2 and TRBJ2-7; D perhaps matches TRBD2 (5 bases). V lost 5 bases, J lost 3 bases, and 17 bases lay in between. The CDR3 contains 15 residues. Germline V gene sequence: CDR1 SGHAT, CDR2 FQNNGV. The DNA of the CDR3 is TGTGCCAGCAGCCAGACTGAGGGCAGGCGCTACGAGCAGTACTTC. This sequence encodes CASSQTEGRRYEQYF. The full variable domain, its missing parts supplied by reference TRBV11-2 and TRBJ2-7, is EAGVAQSPRYKIIEKRQSVAFWCNPISGHATLYWYQQILGQGPKLLIQFQNNGVVDDSQLPKDRFSAERLKGVDSTLKIQPAKLEDSAVYLCASSQTEGRRYEQYFGPGTRLTVT.

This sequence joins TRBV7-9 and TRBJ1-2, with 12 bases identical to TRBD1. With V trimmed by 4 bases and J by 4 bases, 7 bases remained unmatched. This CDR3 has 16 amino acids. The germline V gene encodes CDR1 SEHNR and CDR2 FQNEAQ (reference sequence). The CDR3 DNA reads TGTGCCAGCAGCTCGGGGGACAGGGGGCGGACCTATGGCTACACCTTC. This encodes CASSSGDRGRTYGYTF.

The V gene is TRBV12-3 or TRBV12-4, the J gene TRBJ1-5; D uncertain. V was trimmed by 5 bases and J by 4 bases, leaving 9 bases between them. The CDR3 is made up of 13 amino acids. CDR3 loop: CASSQQLNQPQHF. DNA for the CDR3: TGTGCCAGCAGTCAACAGCTAAATCAGCCCCAGCATTTT.

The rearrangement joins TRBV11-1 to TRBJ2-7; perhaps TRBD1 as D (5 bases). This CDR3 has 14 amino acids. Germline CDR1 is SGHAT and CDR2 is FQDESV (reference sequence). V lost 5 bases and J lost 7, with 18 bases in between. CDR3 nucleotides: TGTGCCAGCAGCATAGACAGCACTACGAAGGAGCAGTACTTC. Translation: CASSIDSTTKEQYF.

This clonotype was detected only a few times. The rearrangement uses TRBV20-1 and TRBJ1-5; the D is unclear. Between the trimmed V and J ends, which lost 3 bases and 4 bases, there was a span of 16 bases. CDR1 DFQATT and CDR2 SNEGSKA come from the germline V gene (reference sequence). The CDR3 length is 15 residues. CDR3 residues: CSARRGSSENQPQHF. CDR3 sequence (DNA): TGCAGTGCTAGGAGAGGTTCCAGCGAAAATCAGCCCCAGCATTTT.

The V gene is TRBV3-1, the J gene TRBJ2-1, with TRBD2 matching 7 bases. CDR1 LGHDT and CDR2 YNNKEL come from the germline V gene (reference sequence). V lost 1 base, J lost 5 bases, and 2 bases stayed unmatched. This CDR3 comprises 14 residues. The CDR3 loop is CASSQVAGDNEQFF. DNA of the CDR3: TGTGCCAGCAGCCAAGTTGCGGGGGACAATGAGCAGTTCTTC.

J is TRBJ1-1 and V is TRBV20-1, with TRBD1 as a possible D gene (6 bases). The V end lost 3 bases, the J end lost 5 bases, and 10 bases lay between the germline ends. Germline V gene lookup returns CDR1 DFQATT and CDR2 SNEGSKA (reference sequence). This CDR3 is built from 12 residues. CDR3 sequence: CSASDRRTEAFF. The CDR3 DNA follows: TGCAGTGCTAGCGACAGGAGGACTGAAGCTTTCTTT.

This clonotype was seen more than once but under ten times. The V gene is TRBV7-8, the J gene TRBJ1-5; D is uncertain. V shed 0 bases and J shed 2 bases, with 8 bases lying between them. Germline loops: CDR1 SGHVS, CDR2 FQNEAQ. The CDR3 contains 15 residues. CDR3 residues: CASSLAGGGNQPQHF. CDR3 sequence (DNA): TGTGCCAGCAGCTTAGCTGGAGGAGGCAATCAGCCCCAGCATTTT.

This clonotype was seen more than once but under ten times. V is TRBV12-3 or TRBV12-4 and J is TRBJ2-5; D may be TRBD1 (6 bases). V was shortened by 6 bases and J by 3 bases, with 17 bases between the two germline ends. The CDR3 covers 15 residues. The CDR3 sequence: CASRSGQIGEETQYF. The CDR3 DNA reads TGTGCCAGCAGATCCGGACAGATTGGAGAAGAGACCCAGTACTTC.

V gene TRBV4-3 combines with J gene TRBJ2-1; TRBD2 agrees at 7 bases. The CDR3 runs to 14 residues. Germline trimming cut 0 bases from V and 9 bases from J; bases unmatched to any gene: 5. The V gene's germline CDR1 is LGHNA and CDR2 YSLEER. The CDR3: CASSQDSIAGEQFF. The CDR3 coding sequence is TGCGCCAGCAGCCAAGATTCGATAGCGGGTGAGCAGTTCTTC.

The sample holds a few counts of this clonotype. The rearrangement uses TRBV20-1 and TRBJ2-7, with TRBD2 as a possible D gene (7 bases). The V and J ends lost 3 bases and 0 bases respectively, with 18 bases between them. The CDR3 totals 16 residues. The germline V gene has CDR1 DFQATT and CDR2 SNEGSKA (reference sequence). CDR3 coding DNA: TGCAGTGCTAGTTCCCCGAGGGGGGGGGCCTCCTACGAGCAGTACTTC. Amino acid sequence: CSASSPRGGASYEQYF.

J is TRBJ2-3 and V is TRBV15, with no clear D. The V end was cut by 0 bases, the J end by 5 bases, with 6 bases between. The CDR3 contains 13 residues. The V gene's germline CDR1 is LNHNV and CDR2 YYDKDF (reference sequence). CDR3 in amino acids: CATSRDTLDTQYF. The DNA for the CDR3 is TGTGCCACCAGCAGAGACACCTTAGATACGCAGTATTTT.

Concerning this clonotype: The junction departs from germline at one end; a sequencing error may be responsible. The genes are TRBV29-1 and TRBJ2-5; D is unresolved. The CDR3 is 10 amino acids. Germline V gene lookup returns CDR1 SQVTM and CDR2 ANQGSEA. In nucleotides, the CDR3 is TGCAGCGTTAAAGAAGAGACCCAGTACTTC. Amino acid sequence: CSVKEETQYF.

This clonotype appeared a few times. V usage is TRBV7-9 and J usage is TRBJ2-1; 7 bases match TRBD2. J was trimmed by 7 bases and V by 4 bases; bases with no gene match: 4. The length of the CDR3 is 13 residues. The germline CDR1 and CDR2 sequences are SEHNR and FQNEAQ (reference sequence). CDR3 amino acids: CASSSEGGNEQFF. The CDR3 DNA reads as TGTGCCAGCAGCTCGGAGGGAGGGAATGAGCAGTTCTTC.

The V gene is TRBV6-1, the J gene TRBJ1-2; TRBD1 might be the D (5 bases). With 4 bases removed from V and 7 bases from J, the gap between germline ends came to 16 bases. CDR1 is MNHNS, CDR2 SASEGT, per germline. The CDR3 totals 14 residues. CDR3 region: CASSARGAQRGYTF. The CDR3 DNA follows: TGTGCCAGCAGTGCTAGAGGGGCCCAGCGTGGCTACACCTTC.

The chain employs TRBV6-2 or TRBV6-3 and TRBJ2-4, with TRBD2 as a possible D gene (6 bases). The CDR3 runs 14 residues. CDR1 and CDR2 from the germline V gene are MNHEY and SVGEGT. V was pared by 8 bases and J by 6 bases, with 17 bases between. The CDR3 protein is CASGPALGGNIQYF. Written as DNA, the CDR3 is TGTGCCAGCGGACCCGCTTTGGGGGGAAACATTCAGTACTTC.

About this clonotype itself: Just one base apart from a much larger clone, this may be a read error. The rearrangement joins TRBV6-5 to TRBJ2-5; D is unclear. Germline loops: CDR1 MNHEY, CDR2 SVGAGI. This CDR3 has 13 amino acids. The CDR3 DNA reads TGTGTCAGCAGTTACGGCCTTGGGGAGACCCAGTACTTC. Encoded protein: CVSSYGLGETQYF.

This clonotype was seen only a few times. The CDR3 loop reads CASSYSGPLNYGYTF. CDR3 nucleotide sequence: TGTGCCAGCAGTTACTCCGGACCTCTTAACTATGGCTACACCTTC. This chain uses TRBV6-5 with TRBJ1-2; D is undetermined. Trimming removed 0 bases from V and 1 base from J, with 9 bases in between. The CDR3 consists of 15 residues. Looked up from germline, CDR1 is MNHEY and CDR2 is SVGAGI.

As DNA, the CDR3 is TGTGCCAGCAGTTTTCAGGGGGCGTGGGGGGCCAACGTCCTGACTTTC. This encodes CASSFQGAWGANVLTF. V gene TRBV28 combines with J gene TRBJ2-6; TRBD1 agrees at 8 bases. After removal of 3 bases from V and 4 bases from J, the junction contained 5 bases not matched to a gene. Looked up from germline, CDR1 is MDHEN and CDR2 is SYDVKM. This CDR3 comprises 16 residues.